This TCR beta chain was sequenced in a study of blood T cell repertoires in COVID-19. The authors' processing: How many nucleated cells were present was estimated from reference gene primer amplification. Method: immunoSEQ multiplex PCR; TCRdb's copy keeps in-frame clones and lacks some. V and J calls plus clone size are reproduced from that table; the DNA served to infer D and trimming. Among more than 150,000 clones listed, 85% to 95% were seen once. Only a few counts were recorded for this clone. V lost 2 bases and J 1 base, leaving 8 bases between the germline ends. The germline gives CDR1 LNHDA, CDR2 SQIVND (reference sequence). The CDR3 extends over 14 amino acids.

The chain has TRBV19 and TRBJ1-1, with D perhaps matching TRBD1 (6 bases). The sequenced sample consisted of peripheral blood. This sequence was found in a man aged 50 to 60 with acute or convalescent COVID-19. The CDR3 sequence is CASSIPRGNTEAFF. The CDR3 bases are TGTGCCAGTAGTATACCCAGGGGGAACACTGAAGCTTTCTTT.